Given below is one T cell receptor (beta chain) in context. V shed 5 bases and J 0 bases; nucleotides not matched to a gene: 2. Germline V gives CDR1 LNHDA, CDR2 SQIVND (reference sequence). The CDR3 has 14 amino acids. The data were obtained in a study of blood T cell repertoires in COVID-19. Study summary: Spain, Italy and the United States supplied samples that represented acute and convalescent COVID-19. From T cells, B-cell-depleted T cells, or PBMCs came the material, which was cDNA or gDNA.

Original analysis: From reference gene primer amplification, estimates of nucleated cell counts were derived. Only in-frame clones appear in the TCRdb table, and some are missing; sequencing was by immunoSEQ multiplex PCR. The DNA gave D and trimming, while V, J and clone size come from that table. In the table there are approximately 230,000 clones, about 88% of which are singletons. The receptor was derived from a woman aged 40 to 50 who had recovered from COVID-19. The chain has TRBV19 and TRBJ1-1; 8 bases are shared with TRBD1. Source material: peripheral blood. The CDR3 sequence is CASSDRGLNTEAFF. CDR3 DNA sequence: TGTGCCAGTAGTGACAGGGGTTTGAACACTGAAGCTTTCTTT.